The sequence of this TCR beta chain was determined in a study of T cell responses to AZD1222 COVID-19 vaccine. Findings and caveats of the study: Only after the peak T cell response were repertoires sampled. Targets within unmutated variant regions were reportedly found for nearly half of spike-specific TCRs. Just a handful of AZD1222 recipients tested seropositive at baseline. A mostly white British donor set with more females was recruited, and clonal diversity was possibly underestimated.

In the case of this clone: Its target is not known.

The method was immunoSEQ multiplex PCR; TCRdb's version includes in-frame clones alone and lacks a portion of them. The sample lists approximately 100,000 clones; about 90% were seen once. Here the sequenced sample was peripheral blood, taken 28 days after the second AZD1222 dose. The clonotype originates from an adult who received the AZD1222 COVID-19 vaccine.

In nucleotides, the CDR3 is TGTGCCAGCAGGCCGGAAATCTCAGGGGCCTATGGCTACACCTTC. Protein product: CASRPEISGAYGYTF. The rearrangement links TRBV9 to TRBJ1-2; perhaps TRBD1 as D (6 bases). The CDR3 contains 15 residues. CDR1 and CDR2 (germline): SGDLS, YYNGEE. V was pared by 5 bases and J by 4 bases, with 18 bases between.